This record covers a single T cell receptor (beta chain). What it binds is unknown. Germline V gene data show CDR1 as MNHEY and CDR2 as SVGEGT. This CDR3 comprises 13 residues. Trimming took off 2 bases at V and 12 bases at J, with 14 bases between the two ends. This entry belongs to a study of blood T cells in healthy people across ages. Per sample, a minimum of 6 million PBMCs were isolated. Points from the study as a whole: A strong correlation was found between TCR beta diversity and the percentage of naive T cells.

The use of a sample-barcoded 5' primer and a J-beta primer mix characterized a second PCR of roughly 6 to 11 cycles. Via MiXCR, TCRdb re-called the 5' RACE reads, giving one row per CDR3 protein. The sample holds approximately 670,000 distinct CDR3 sequences; approximately 40% are singletons and the top ten take 25% to 30%. What was sequenced was blood. The genes are TRBV6-2 or TRBV6-3 and TRBJ2-1; the D is unclear. This TCR was recovered from a man older than 75 in good health. The CDR3, as DNA: TGTGCCAGCAGTTACAGCACCGCTAGAACGCAGTTCTTC. The encoded protein is CASSYSTARTQFF.